This entry lists 3 T cell receptor beta chains sequenced from one sample in a study of blood T cell repertoires in COVID-19. Here immunoSEQ multiplex PCR was the method, and the copy in TCRdb shows in-frame clones only, minus some. The profile shows tens of thousands of clones, more than 60% of them singletons. The specimen sequenced was peripheral blood. Receptor source: a human donor in a cohort sampled during active COVID-19.

This clone was recorded only once. The chain has TRBV9 and TRBJ2-3, with a weak D call TRBD1 (7 bases). V lost 5 bases and J lost 0, with 16 bases in between. Germline CDR1 reads SGDLS; CDR2 reads YYNGEE. The CDR3 is 16 amino acids. CDR3: CASRGGTGASTDTQYF. The CDR3 bases are TGTGCCAGCAGGGGGGGCACAGGGGCTAGCACAGATACGCAGTATTTT.

This clone came up once. This chain links TRBV5-1 with TRBJ1-1; TRBD1 is a possible D gene (5 bases). V gave up 0 bases and J gave up 2 bases, with 11 bases separating them. This CDR3 is built from 15 residues. Germline V lookup: CDR1 SGHRS, CDR2 YFSETQ. Here the CDR3 reads CASSLGQMGNTEAFF. The CDR3 nucleotides are TGCGCCAGCAGCTTGGGACAGATGGGAAACACTGAAGCTTTCTTT.

The chain uses TRBV5-1 and TRBJ1-4, with TRBD1 matching over 9 bases. The V segment lost 5 bases and the J segment 7 bases; nucleotides outside the gene matches: 6. CDR3 length: 14 amino acids. Germline CDR1 reads SGHRS; CDR2 reads YFSETQ. CDR3 sequence (DNA): TGCGCCAGCAGGCTGGGACAGGGTGGTGAAAAACTGTTTTTT. Its translation: CASRLGQGGEKLFF.